Presented here are 4 T cell receptor beta chains from one specimen sequenced in a study of blood T cell repertoires in COVID-19. Clones were read by immunoSEQ multiplex PCR, and TCRdb kept only the in-frame ones, dropping some. The data show more than 45,000 clones, 65% to 90% seen once. The sample consisted of peripheral blood. The receptors come from a woman aged 80 or over with acute or convalescent COVID-19.

In DNA form, the CDR3 reads TGTGCCAGCGGGGGACAGGGGGCATCTAATGAAAAACTGTTTTTT. Protein sequence: CASGGQGASNEKLFF. The rearrangement joins TRBV2 to TRBJ1-4, with TRBD1 matching over 12 bases. This CDR3 is built from 15 residues. With V trimmed by 8 bases and J by 3 bases, 4 bases remained unmatched. Germline V CDR1 and CDR2: SNHLY, FYNNEI.

Only one count was recorded for this clone. This chain links TRBV18 with TRBJ2-5; a weak D match, TRBD2 (5 bases). The CDR3 length is 13 residues. The germline V gene encodes CDR1 KGHSH and CDR2 LQKENI. Between the trimmed V and J ends, which lost 10 bases and 5 bases, there was a span of 17 bases. In nucleotides, the CDR3 is TGTGCCACGGCCCTCCAAAGGGAGGAGACCCAGTACTTC. This translates into CATALQREETQYF.

The rearrangement links TRBV18 to TRBJ1-5, with D unresolved. CDR3 size: 15 residues. V lost 3 bases and J lost 4, with 13 bases in between. Germline CDR1 and CDR2: KGHSH and LQKENI. CDR3 protein: CASSPSEGKNQPQHF. In nucleotides, the CDR3 is TGTGCCAGCTCACCCAGCGAGGGTAAGAATCAGCCCCAGCATTTT.

In its sample, this clone was seen once. The J gene is TRBJ1-3, the V gene TRBV2; 7 nucleotides agree with TRBD1. CDR1 SNHLY and CDR2 FYNNEI come from the germline V gene. This CDR3 has 17 residues. The V gene end was trimmed by 3 bases and the J gene end by 2 bases; junction bases not matched to a gene: 10. The CDR3 bases are TGTGCCAGCAGTGAGTTGAGGGGGCCGGCTCCTGGAAACACCATATATTTT. Its translation is CASSELRGPAPGNTIYF.